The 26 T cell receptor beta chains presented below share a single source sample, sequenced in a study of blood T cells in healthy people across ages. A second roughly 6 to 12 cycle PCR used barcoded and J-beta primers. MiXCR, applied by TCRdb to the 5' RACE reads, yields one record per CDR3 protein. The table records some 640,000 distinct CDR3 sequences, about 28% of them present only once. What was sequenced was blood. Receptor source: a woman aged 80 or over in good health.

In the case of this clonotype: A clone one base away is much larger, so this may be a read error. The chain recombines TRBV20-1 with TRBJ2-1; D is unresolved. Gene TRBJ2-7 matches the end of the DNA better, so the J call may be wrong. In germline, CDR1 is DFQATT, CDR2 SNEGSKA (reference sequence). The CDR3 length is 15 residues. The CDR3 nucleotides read TGCAGTGCTAGACACGGTGGAAGCTCCTACAATGAGCAGTACTTC. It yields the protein CSARHGGSSYNEQYF.

In nucleotides, the CDR3 is TGTGCCAGCAGCTTCAGATCCAGGGTGAACACCGGGGAGCTGTTTTTT. It specifies CASSFRSRVNTGELFF. This rearrangement joins TRBV5-6 to TRBJ2-2; maybe TRBD1 (5 bases). The CDR3 is made up of 16 amino acids. Looked up from germline, CDR1 is SGHDT and CDR2 is YYEEEE. The V and J ends lost 2 bases and 1 base respectively, with 12 bases between them.

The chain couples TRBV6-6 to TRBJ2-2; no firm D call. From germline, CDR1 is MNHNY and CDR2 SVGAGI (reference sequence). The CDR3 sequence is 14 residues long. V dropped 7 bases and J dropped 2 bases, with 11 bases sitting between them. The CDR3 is CASKPGLNTGELFF. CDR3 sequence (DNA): TGTGCCAGCAAGCCGGGCCTAAACACCGGGGAGCTGTTTTTT.

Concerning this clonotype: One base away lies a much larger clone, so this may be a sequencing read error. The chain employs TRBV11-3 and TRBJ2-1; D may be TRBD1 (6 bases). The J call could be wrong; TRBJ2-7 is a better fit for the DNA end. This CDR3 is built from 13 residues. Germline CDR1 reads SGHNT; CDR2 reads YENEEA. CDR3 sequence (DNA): TGTGCCAGCAGCTTTTTACAGGGTCCTGAGCAGTACTTC. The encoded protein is CASSFLQGPEQYF.

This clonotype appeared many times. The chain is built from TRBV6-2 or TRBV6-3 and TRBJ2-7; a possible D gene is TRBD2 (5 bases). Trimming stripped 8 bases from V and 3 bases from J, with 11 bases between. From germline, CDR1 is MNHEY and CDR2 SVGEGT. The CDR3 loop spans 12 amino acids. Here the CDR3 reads CASGEGYYEQYF. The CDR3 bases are TGTGCCAGCGGCGAGGGCTACTACGAGCAGTACTTC.

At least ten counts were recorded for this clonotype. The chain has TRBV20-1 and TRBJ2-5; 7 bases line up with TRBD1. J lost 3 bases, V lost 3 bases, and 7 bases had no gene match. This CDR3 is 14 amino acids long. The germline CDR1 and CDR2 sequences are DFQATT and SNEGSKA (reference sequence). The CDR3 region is CSASRDSPKETQYF. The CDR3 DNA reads TGCAGTGCTAGTCGGGACAGTCCAAAAGAGACCCAGTACTTC.

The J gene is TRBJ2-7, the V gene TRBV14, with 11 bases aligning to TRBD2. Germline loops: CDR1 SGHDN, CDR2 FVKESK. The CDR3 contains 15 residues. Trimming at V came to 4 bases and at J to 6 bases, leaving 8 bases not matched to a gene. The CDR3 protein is CASSLYSGGAVEQYF. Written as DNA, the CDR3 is TGTGCCAGCAGCCTTTATAGCGGGGGGGCAGTCGAGCAGTACTTC.

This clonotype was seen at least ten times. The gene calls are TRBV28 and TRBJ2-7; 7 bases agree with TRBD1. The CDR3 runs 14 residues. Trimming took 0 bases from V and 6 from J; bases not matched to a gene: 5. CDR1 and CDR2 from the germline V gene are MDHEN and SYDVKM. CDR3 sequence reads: CASSLWGQTAEQYF. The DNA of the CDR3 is TGTGCCAGCAGTTTATGGGGACAGACGGCCGAGCAGTACTTC. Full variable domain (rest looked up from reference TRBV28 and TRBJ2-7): DVKVTQSSRYLVKRTGEKVFLECVQDMDHENMFWYRQDPGLGLRLIYFSYDVKMKEKGDIPEGYSVSREKKERFSLILESASTNQTSMYLCASSLWGQTAEQYFGPGTRLTVT.

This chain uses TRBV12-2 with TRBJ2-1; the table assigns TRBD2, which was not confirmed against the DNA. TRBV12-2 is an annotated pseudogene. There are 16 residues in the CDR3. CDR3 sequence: CASRLVSSGGGNEQFF. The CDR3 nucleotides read TGTGCAAGTCGCTTAGTCTCCAGCGGGGGGGGTAATGAGCAGTTCTTC.

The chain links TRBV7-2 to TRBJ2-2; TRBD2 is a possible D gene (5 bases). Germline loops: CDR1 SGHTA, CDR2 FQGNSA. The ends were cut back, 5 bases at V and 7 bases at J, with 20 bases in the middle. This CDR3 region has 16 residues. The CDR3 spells CASSPLTGRGNGELFF. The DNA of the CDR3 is TGTGCCAGCAGCCCTTTGACGGGGAGAGGAAACGGGGAGCTGTTTTTT.

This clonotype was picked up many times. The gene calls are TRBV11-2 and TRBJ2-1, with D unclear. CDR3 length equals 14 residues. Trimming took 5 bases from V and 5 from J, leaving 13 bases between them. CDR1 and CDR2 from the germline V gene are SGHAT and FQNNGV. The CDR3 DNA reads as TGTGCCAGCAGCCCCTGGGCAGGAGACAATGAGCAGTTCTTC. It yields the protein CASSPWAGDNEQFF.

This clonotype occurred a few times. The CDR3 region has the DNA TGCGCCAGCAGCCAAGTCAGGGGGCAAGGTGAAGCTTTCTTT. Its protein product is CASSQVRGQGEAFF. The chain joins TRBV4-3 to TRBJ1-1; TRBD1 agrees at 8 bases. The CDR3 covers 14 residues. With V trimmed by 1 base and J by 7 bases, 5 bases remained unmatched. The germline CDR1 and CDR2 sequences are LGHNA and YSLEER.

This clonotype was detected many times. The CDR3 protein is CASSHRTGQGAGEQYF. The CDR3, as DNA: TGTGCCAGCAGCCACCGAACCGGACAGGGGGCGGGCGAGCAGTACTTC. This rearrangement joins TRBV3-1 to TRBJ2-7; 11 bases are a match to TRBD1. Trimming removed 3 bases from V and 6 bases from J; junction bases left unmatched: 10. From germline, CDR1 is LGHDT and CDR2 YNNKEL (reference sequence). The CDR3 runs to 16 residues.

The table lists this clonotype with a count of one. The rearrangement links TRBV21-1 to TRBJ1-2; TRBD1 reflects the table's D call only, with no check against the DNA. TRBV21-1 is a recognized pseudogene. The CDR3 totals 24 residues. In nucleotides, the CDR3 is TGTGCCAGCAGCAAAGTCCCCACAGGGATAGCTATTAGGCCATCCAAGCTCGTCACCTTCGGCTACACCTTC. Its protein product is CASSKVPTGIAIRPSKLVTFGYTF.

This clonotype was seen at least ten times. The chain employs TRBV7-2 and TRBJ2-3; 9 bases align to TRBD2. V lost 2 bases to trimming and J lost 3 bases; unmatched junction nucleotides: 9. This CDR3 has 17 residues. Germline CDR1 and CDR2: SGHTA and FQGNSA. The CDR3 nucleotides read TGTGCCAGCAGCTTACGGGGTAGCGGGGGCTGGACAGATACGCAGTATTTT. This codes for CASSLRGSGGWTDTQYF.

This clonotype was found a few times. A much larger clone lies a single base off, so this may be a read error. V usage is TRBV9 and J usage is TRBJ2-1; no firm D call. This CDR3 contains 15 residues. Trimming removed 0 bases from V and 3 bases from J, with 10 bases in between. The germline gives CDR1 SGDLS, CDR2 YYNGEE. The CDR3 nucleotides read TGTGCCAGCAGCGTAGACGGGTTTGTCTACAATGAGCAGTTCTTC. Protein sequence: CASSVDGFVYNEQFF. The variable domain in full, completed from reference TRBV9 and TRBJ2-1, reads DSGVTQTPKHLITATGQRVTLRCSPRSGDLSVYWYQQSLDQGLQFLIQYYNGEERAKGNILERFSAQQFPDLHSELNLSSLELGDSALYFCASSVDGFVYNEQFFGPGTRLTVL.

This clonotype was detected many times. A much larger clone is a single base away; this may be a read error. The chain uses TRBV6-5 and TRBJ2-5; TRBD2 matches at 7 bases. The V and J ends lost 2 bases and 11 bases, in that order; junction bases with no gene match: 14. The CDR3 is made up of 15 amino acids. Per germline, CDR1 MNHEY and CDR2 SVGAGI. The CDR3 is CASSYEGSGHNEQYF. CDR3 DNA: TGTGCCAGCAGTTACGAGGGTAGCGGGCACAATGAGCAGTACTTC.

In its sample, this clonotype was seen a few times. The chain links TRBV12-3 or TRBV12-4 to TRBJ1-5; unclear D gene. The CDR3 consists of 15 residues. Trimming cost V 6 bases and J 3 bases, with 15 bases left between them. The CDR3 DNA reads TGTGCCAGCAGCCCCCCACGCAGCTACAATCAGCCCCAGCATTTT. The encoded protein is CASSPPRSYNQPQHF.

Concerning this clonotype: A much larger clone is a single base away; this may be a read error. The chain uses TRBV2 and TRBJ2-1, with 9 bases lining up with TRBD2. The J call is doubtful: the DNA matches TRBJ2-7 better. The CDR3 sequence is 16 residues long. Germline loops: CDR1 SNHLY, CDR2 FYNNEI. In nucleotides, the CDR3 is TGTGCCAGCCGGCTGCGGGGGGGCTCATACTACAATGAGCAGTACTTC. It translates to CASRLRGGSYYNEQYF.

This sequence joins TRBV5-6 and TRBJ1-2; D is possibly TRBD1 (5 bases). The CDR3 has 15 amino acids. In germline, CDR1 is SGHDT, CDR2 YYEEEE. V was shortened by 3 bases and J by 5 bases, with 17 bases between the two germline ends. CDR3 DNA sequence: TGTGCCAGCAGCTCAACCACGGGACTCCTTTATGGCTACACCTTC. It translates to CASSSTTGLLYGYTF.

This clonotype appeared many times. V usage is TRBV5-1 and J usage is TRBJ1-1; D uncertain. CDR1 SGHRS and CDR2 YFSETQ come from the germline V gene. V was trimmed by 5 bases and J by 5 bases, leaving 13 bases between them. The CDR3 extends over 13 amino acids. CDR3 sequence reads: CASSGPGFTEAFF. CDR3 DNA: TGCGCCAGCAGTGGACCCGGGTTTACTGAAGCTTTCTTT.

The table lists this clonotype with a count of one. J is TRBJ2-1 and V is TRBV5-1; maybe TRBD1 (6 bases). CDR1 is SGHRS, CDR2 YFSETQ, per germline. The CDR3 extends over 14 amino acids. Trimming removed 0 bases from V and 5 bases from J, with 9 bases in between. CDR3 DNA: TGCGCCAGCAGCTTGGGGGACAACGACAATGAGCAGTTCTTC. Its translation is CASSLGDNDNEQFF.

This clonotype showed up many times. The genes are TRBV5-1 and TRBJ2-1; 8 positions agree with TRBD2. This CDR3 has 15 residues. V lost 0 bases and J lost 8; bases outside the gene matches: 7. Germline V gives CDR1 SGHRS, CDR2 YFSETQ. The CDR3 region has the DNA TGCGCCAGCAGCTTGGCGCAGCGGGAGTGGCATGAGCAGTTCTTC. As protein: CASSLAQREWHEQFF.

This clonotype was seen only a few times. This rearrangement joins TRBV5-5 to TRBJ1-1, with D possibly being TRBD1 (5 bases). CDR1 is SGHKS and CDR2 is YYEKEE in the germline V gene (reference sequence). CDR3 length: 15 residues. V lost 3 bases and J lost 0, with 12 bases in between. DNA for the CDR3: TGTGCCAGCAGCTCCGGAGGACAAGTGAACACTGAAGCTTTCTTT. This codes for CASSSGGQVNTEAFF.

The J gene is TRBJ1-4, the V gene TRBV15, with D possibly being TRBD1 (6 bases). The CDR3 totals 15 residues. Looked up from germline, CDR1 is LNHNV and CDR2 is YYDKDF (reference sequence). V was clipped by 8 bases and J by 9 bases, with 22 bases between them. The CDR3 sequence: CATCTRQEGHQKLFF. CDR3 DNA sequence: TGTGCCACCTGCACTCGACAGGAGGGGCACCAAAAACTGTTTTTT.

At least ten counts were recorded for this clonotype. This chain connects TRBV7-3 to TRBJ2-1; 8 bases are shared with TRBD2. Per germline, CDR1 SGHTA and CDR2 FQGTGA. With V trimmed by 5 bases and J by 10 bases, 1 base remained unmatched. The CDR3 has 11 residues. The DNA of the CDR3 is TGTGCCAGCAGCCCGGGGGGGGAGCAGTTCTTC. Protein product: CASSPGGEQFF.